A selection of T cell receptor beta chains follows, all from one sample in a study of blood T cell repertoires in COVID-19. The protocol was immunoSEQ multiplex PCR, while the TCRdb copy is restricted to in-frame clones and leaves out a portion. The sample contains tens of thousands of clones, 80% to 85% of which appear only once. The source material was peripheral blood. The receptors were gathered from an elderly woman with active or convalescent COVID-19. Each CDR3 is given with its conserved first and last residue. The order of the fields is CDR3 length, D gene, J gene, clone size, V gene, CDR3 protein, CDR3 DNA. The D gene is left open where the match is weak. Not every row has a clone size; where given, it reads once, few, many or a size class.

17 . TRBJ1-2 few TRBV3-1/TRBV3-2 CASSHGRGQRLNYGYTF TGTGCCAGCAGCCATGGACGCGGACAGCGCCTTAACTATGGCTACACCTTC
13 . TRBJ2-7 . TRBV9 CASSAPAGGEQYF TGTGCCAGCAGCGCCCCCGCCGGCGGGGAGCAGTACTTC
15 . TRBJ1-6 . TRBV9 CASSAEVTGYSPLHF TGTGCCAGCAGCGCGGAGGTAACAGGGTATTCACCCCTCCACTTT
15 . TRBJ2-2 . TRBV7-2 CASSLDFGGTGELFF TGTGCCAGCAGCTTAGACTTCGGCGGCACCGGGGAGCTGTTTTTT
16 . TRBJ2-1 few TRBV7-8 CASSLTSHVHINEQFF TGTGCCAGCAGCTTAACCTCGCACGTACACATTAACGAGCAGTTCTTC
14 . TRBJ2-2 . TRBV5-1 CASSQDKNTGELFF TGCGCCAGCAGCCAAGACAAGAACACCGGGGAGCTGTTTTTT
14 . TRBJ2-1 few TRBV6-6 CASSRSLWGDEQFF TGTGCCAGCAGTCGATCTTTATGGGGCGATGAGCAGTTCTTC
13 . TRBJ1-2 . TRBV5-1 CASSSDSIVGYTF TGCGCCAGCAGCTCAGACTCAATCGTTGGCTACACCTTC
10 . TRBJ2-5 . TRBV27 CASSRETQYF TGTGCCAGCAGTCGAGAGACCCAGTACTTC
14 TRBD1 TRBJ2-3 . TRBV5-6 CASGTGLHTDTQYF TGTGCCAGCGGGACAGGCCTCCACACAGATACGCAGTATTTT
14 . TRBJ2-7 . TRBV7-2 CASSSGFRSYEQYF TGTGCCAGCAGCTCAGGGTTTAGGTCCTACGAGCAGTACTTC
13 TRBD1 TRBJ1-5 . TRBV27 CASSWTGNQPQHF TGTGCCAGCAGTTGGACAGGGAATCAGCCCCAGCATTTT
16 TRBD2 TRBJ2-1 . TRBV9 CASSVSGGASYNEQFF TGTGCCAGCAGCGTTAGCGGGGGGGCCTCCTACAATGAGCAGTTCTTC
13 . TRBJ2-1 . TRBV5-6 CASSFGGDNEQFF TGTGCCAGCAGCTTCGGGGGAGACAATGAGCAGTTCTTC
14 TRBD2 TRBJ2-3 . TRBV3-1/TRBV3-2 CASSQDPRGLRQYF TGTGCCAGCAGCCAAGATCCTAGGGGACTAAGGCAGTATTTT
17 . TRBJ2-6 . TRBV19 CASSTFQGGSGANVLTF TGTGCCAGTAGTACCTTCCAGGGGGGCTCTGGGGCCAACGTCCTGACTTTC
13 . TRBJ2-7 . TRBV12-3/TRBV12-4 CASSLGLLYEQYF TGTGCCAGCAGCCTCGGACTACTCTACGAGCAGTACTTC
14 . TRBJ2-7 . TRBV7-2 CASSYWDTVLEQYF TGTGCCAGCAGCTACTGGGACACCGTCCTGGAGCAGTACTTC
20 TRBD2 TRBJ2-1 few TRBV11-2 CASSLEGLAGLAGLYNEQFF TGTGCCAGCAGCTTAGAAGGACTAGCGGGGCTGGCGGGCTTATACAATGAGCAGTTCTTC
16 . TRBJ2-7 . TRBV7-3 CASSLTGVAGAYEQYF TGTGCCAGCAGCTTAACCGGAGTTGCAGGGGCCTACGAGCAGTACTTC
14 . TRBJ1-1 . TRBV3-1/TRBV3-2 CASSHGIMNTEAFF TGTGCCAGCAGCCATGGCATCATGAACACTGAAGCTTTCTTT
14 . TRBJ1-2 . TRBV11-1 CASSFTGTQYGYTF TGTGCCAGCAGTTTTACCGGGACACAATATGGCTACACCTTC
14 . TRBJ1-1 . TRBV7-2 CASSFRQMRTEAFF TGTGCCAGCAGCTTCAGACAGATGAGGACTGAAGCTTTCTTT
15 TRBD1 TRBJ1-3 few TRBV10-3 CAIRAGGNFGNTIYF TGTGCCATCAGGGCAGGGGGCAATTTTGGAAACACCATATATTTT
15 . TRBJ2-7 . TRBV9 CASSVNPGVSYEQYF TGTGCCAGCAGCGTTAATCCAGGGGTCTCGTACGAGCAGTACTTC
15 . TRBJ1-1 . TRBV29-1 CSVTKRHGMDTEAFF TGCAGCGTTACAAAAAGACATGGAATGGACACTGAAGCTTTCTTT
13 TRBD2 TRBJ2-1 . TRBV5-1 CASSLGSAGEQFF TGCGCCAGCAGCTTGGGATCAGCGGGGGAGCAGTTCTTC
12 TRBD1 TRBJ2-7 . TRBV7-8 CASSRQGFEQYF TGTGCCAGCAGCCGACAGGGTTTCGAGCAGTACTTC
15 . TRBJ2-1 . TRBV19 CASSMSLAGGNEQFF TGTGCCAGTAGTATGAGTCTTGCTGGGGGGAATGAGCAGTTCTTC
14 TRBD1 TRBJ1-4 . TRBV24-1 CATSGRGQGEKLFF TGTGCCACCAGTGGGCGCGGACAGGGCGAAAAACTGTTTTTT
13 . TRBJ1-5 . TRBV2 CATRGQGNQPQHF TGTGCCACTCGGGGCCAGGGGAATCAGCCCCAGCATTTT
11 . TRBJ2-7 . TRBV18 CASSGSYEQYF TGTGCCAGCTCGGGGAGCTACGAGCAGTACTTC
14 TRBD2 TRBJ2-1 once TRBV7-2 CASSGLAGGYEQFF TGTGCCAGCAGTGGACTAGCGGGAGGGTATGAGCAGTTCTTC
14 TRBD1 TRBJ1-4 . TRBV28 CASSLDRGREKLFF TGTGCCAGCAGTTTGGACAGGGGGCGTGAAAAACTGTTTTTT
15 . TRBJ1-4 once TRBV6-2/TRBV6-3 CASRPMRRMGVELFF TGTGCCAGCAGGCCTATGAGGAGGATGGGAGTCGAACTGTTTTTT
14 . TRBJ1-6 few TRBV9 CASSGGQTNSPLHF TGTGCCAGCAGCGGAGGGCAGACGAATTCACCCCTCCACTTT
14 TRBD2 TRBJ2-7 few TRBV30 CAWSRLAGLYEQYF TGTGCCTGGAGCCGACTAGCGGGATTGTACGAGCAGTACTTC
17 TRBD2 TRBJ2-3 . TRBV3-1/TRBV3-2 CASSPSFSSGSTDTQYF TGTGCCAGCAGCCCCTCGTTCTCTAGCGGGAGCACAGATACGCAGTATTTT
16 . TRBJ1-5 once TRBV4-1 CASSQVWYNSNQPQHF TGCGCCAGCAGCCAAGTTTGGTACAATAGCAATCAGCCCCAGCATTTT
14 . TRBJ2-3 . TRBV13 CASSLKESTDTQYF TGTGCCAGCAGCTTAAAGGAGAGCACAGATACGCAGTATTTT
15 TRBD1 TRBJ1-5 . TRBV24-1 CATSAQGAGNQPQHF TGTGCCACCAGTGCACAGGGGGCTGGCAATCAGCCCCAGCATTTT
14 . TRBJ2-2 . TRBV6-6 CASSYSTRPGELFF TGTGCCAGCAGTTACTCGACCAGGCCCGGGGAGCTGTTTTTT